This T cell receptor (beta chain) was retrieved from a study of response to subunit inactivated influenza vaccine. A word on this clonotype: Its antigen remains unknown.

One entry per CDR3 protein results from TCRdb running MiXCR on the RT-PCR reads. The sample holds roughly 700,000 distinct CDR3 sequences, 14% seen once. Study-wide results and limits: Each seasonal influenza vaccination recruits few new T cells, the authors suggested.

Trimming removed 7 bases from V and 1 base from J, with 10 bases in between. The CDR3 length is 14 residues. Germline lookup yields CDR1 SNHLY and CDR2 FYNNEI. The sample here was PBMCs from blood, taken 14 days before vaccination. The rearrangement links TRBV2 to TRBJ2-2; a weak D match, TRBD2 (5 bases). The TCR originated in a man aged 45-65 years who received an inactivated influenza vaccine. CDR3 in amino acids: CASTGGRNTGELFF. The CDR3 DNA sequence: TGTGCCAGCACCGGAGGACGGAACACCGGGGAGCTGTTTTTT.